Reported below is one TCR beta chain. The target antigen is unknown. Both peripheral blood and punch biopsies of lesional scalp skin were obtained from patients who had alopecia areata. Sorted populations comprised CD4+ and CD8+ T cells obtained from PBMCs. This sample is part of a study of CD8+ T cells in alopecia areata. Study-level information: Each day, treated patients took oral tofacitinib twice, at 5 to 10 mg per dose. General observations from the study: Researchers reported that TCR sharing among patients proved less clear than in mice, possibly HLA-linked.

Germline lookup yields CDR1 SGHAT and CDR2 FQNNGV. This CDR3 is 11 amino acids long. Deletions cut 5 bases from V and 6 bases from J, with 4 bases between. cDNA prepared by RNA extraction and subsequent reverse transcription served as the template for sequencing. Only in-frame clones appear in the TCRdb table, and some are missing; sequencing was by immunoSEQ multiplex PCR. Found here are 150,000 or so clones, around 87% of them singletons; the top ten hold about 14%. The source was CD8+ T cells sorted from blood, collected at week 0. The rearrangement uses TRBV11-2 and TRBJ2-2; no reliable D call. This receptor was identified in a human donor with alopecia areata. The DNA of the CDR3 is TGTGCCAGCAGCCGAGCCGGGGAGCTGTTTTTT. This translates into CASSRAGELFF.